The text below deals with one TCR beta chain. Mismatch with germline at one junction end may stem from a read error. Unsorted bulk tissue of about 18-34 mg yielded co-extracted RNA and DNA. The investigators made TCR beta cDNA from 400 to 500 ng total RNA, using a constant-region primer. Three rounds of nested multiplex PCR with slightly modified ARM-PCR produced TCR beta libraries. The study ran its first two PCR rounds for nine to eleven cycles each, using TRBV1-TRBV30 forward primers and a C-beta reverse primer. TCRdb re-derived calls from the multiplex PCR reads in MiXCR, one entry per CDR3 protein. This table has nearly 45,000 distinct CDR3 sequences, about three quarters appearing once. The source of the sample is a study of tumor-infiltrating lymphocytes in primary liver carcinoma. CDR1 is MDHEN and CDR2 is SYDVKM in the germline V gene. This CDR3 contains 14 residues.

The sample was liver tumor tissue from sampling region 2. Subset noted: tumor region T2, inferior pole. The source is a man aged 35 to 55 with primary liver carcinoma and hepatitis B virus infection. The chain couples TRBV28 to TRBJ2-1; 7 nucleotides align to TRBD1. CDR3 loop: CAGSFSGQWNEQLF. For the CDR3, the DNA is TGTGCCGGCAGTTTCTCGGGACAGTGGAATGAGCAGTTGTTC.